Below are 11 T cell receptor beta chains sequenced from a single sample in a study of blood T cell repertoires in COVID-19. Libraries were prepared by immunoSEQ multiplex PCR; TCRdb keeps only in-frame clonotypes and omits some of them. This sample has under 150,000 clones, with 90% found just once. Sequenced material: peripheral blood. These receptors were obtained from a man in his 60s with COVID-19, enrolled during active disease.

The chain is built from TRBV11-2 and TRBJ1-6; D unclear. Germline CDR1 is SGHAT and CDR2 is FQNNGV. The CDR3 has 14 amino acids. V was shortened by 5 bases and J by 4 bases, with 9 bases between the two germline ends. The CDR3 DNA reads TGTGCCAGCAGCGCTCAGGTGTATAATTCACCCCTCCACTTT. Protein: CASSAQVYNSPLHF.

The chain recombines TRBV4-3 with TRBJ2-2; weak D call: TRBD1 (5 bases). CDR3 length: 17 amino acids. The V gene's germline CDR1 is LGHNA and CDR2 YSLEER. The V end was cut by 0 bases, the J end by 1 base, with 12 bases between. CDR3 DNA sequence: TGCGCCAGCAGCCAAGACACAGGCCCCCTGAACACCGGGGAGCTGTTTTTT. Protein product: CASSQDTGPLNTGELFF.

The chain carries TRBV5-5 and TRBJ1-1; D is unclear. The germline V gene has CDR1 SGHKS and CDR2 YYEKEE (reference sequence). V lost 1 base to trimming and J lost 7 bases, with 11 bases between them. CDR3 length: 13 amino acids. The CDR3 DNA is TGTGCCAGCAGCTTGTCCCCCCGCGGTGAAGCTTTCTTT. It codes for CASSLSPRGEAFF.

This chain joins TRBV5-1 and TRBJ2-5, with TRBD2 as a possible D gene (6 bases). The CDR3 totals 14 residues. Germline V gene data show CDR1 as SGHRS and CDR2 as YFSETQ. The V and J ends lost 2 bases and 5 bases respectively, with 13 bases between them. This CDR3 is CASSLRQAGETQYF. CDR3 nucleotides: TGCGCCAGCAGCTTAAGACAAGCGGGCGAGACCCAGTACTTC. Based on the CDR3 plus reference TRBV5-1 and TRBJ2-5, the full variable domain is KAGVTQTPRYLIKTRGQQVTLSCSPISGHRSVSWYQQTPGQGLQFLFEYFSETQRNKGNFPGRFSGRQFSNSRSEMNVSTLELGDSALYLCASSLRQAGETQYFGPGTRLLVL.

There are a few counts of this clone. This chain connects TRBV5-8 to TRBJ1-4; 7 bases map to TRBD1. With 2 bases clipped from V and 2 bases from J, the junction kept 3 bases outside the gene matches. The CDR3 length is 15 residues. Germline values: CDR1 SGHTS, CDR2 YDEGEE. CDR3 loop: CASSLDRDTNEKLFF. In DNA form, the CDR3 reads TGTGCCAGCAGCTTAGACAGGGATACTAATGAAAAACTGTTTTTT.

The chain carries TRBV19 and TRBJ2-3; D is unclear. The V gene lost 4 bases and the J gene lost 6 bases, with 17 bases spanning the gap. The CDR3 consists of 15 residues. CDR1 and CDR2 from the germline V gene are LNHDA and SQIVND (reference sequence). CDR3 amino acids: CASSRSGPPRDTQYF. In DNA, the CDR3 is TGTGCCAGTAGTAGAAGTGGGCCCCCAAGGGATACGCAGTATTTT.

This clone was recorded once. V is TRBV6-2 or TRBV6-3 and J is TRBJ2-4; 9 bases align to TRBD2. This CDR3 has 17 residues. Trimming at V came to 0 bases and at J to 5 bases, leaving 8 bases not matched to a gene. Germline CDR1 and CDR2: MNHEY and SVGEGT. CDR3 in DNA: TGTGCCAGCAGTTACTCGAGGAGTTCTAGCGGGGAAAACATTCAGTACTTC. This encodes CASSYSRSSSGENIQYF.

The J gene is TRBJ2-3, the V gene TRBV10-2; 7 bases align to TRBD1. Germline lookup yields CDR1 WSHSY and CDR2 SAAADI. V was pared by 10 bases and J by 1 base, with 8 bases of the junction left unmatched. The CDR3 runs 14 residues. The chain's CDR3 is CATLVGTGTDTQYF. The CDR3 DNA is TGCGCCACCTTAGTAGGGACAGGCACAGATACGCAGTATTTT.

The rearrangement uses TRBV18 and TRBJ2-1, with D uncertain. Trimming left V 3 bases short and J 8 bases short, with 14 bases between. There are 14 residues in the CDR3. Germline loops: CDR1 KGHSH, CDR2 LQKENI. CDR3 bases: TGTGCCAGCTCACCCCGAGGCTCGCGCGATGAGCAGTTCTTC. This encodes CASSPRGSRDEQFF.

The rearrangement uses TRBV4-1 and TRBJ2-3; no clear D gene. V was cut by 0 bases and J by 6 bases, with 10 bases left in between. Germline V gene data show CDR1 as MGHRA and CDR2 as YSYEKL. This CDR3 region has 14 residues. This chain's CDR3 is CASSQDDSRDTQYF. The CDR3 region has the DNA TGCGCCAGCAGCCAAGATGACTCGCGGGATACGCAGTATTTT.

The chain is built from TRBV19 and TRBJ2-1, with D tentatively TRBD2 (7 bases). V lost 1 base and J 6 bases, leaving 13 bases between the germline ends. Germline assignment: CDR1 LNHDA and CDR2 SQIVND (reference sequence). This CDR3 is built from 15 residues. The CDR3 region is CASSIAGRGRNEQFF. The CDR3 DNA reads as TGTGCCAGTAGTATAGCTGGGCGGGGGCGCAATGAGCAGTTCTTC.